Following are 23 T cell receptor beta chains from one sample sequenced in a study of blood T cell repertoires in COVID-19. Some clones are missing from TCRdb's copy, which holds only in-frame ones; the method was immunoSEQ multiplex PCR. Among fewer than 150,000 clones listed, about 80% were seen once. Sequenced sample: peripheral blood. These receptors all stem from a human donor in a cohort sampled during active COVID-19.

The chain recombines TRBV24-1 with TRBJ1-2; 9 nucleotides line up with TRBD1. This CDR3 is 15 amino acids long. The V gene end was trimmed by 4 bases and the J gene end by 4 bases; junction bases not matched to a gene: 6. Looked up from germline, CDR1 is KGHDR and CDR2 is SFDVKD. The CDR3, as DNA: TGTGCCACCAGTGAGCCGGGACAGGGTGTCTATGGCTACACCTTC. It codes for CATSEPGQGVYGYTF.

This clone was seen only a few times. This chain joins TRBV11-1 and TRBJ1-1, with 7 positions matching TRBD1. The germline gives CDR1 SGHAT, CDR2 FQDESV (reference sequence). CDR3 length: 15 residues. Trimming at V came to 3 bases and at J to 1 base, leaving 5 bases not matched to a gene. The CDR3 reads CASSFGDRENTEAFF. Here the CDR3 DNA reads TGTGCCAGCAGCTTTGGTGACAGGGAGAACACTGAAGCTTTCTTT. Based on the CDR3 plus reference TRBV11-1 and TRBJ1-1, the full variable domain is EAEVAQSPRYKITEKSQAVAFWCDPISGHATLYWYRQILGQGPELLVQFQDESVVDDSQLPKDRFSAERLKGVDSTLKIQPAELGDSAMYLCASSFGDRENTEAFFGQGTRLTVV.

The gene calls are TRBV5-6 and TRBJ2-2; possibly TRBD1 for D (6 bases). V was shortened by 3 bases and J by 7 bases, with 13 bases between the two germline ends. The CDR3 is 14 residues long. Germline V lookup: CDR1 SGHDT, CDR2 YYEEEE. CDR3 loop: CASSSQDRGGELFF. CDR3 sequence (DNA): TGTGCCAGCAGCTCGCAGGACAGAGGCGGGGAGCTGTTTTTT.

The rearrangement joins TRBV11-2 to TRBJ2-5; 7 bases fit TRBD2. V shed 1 base, J shed 1 base, and the junction held 9 bases outside the gene matches. This CDR3 region has 17 residues. CDR1 is SGHAT, CDR2 FQNNGV, per germline. Here the CDR3 DNA reads TGTGCCAGCAGCTTAGCCATGGGCGGGGGACTCCAAGAGACCCAGTACTTC. As protein: CASSLAMGGGLQETQYF.

For this clone: Other DNA sequences in the same sample also yield this CDR3. The V gene is TRBV18, the J gene TRBJ1-1; TRBD1 agrees at 7 bases. V gave up 2 bases and J gave up 5 bases; unmatched junction bases: 5. CDR1 is KGHSH and CDR2 is LQKENI in the germline V gene. The CDR3 spans 14 residues. The CDR3 DNA reads TGTGCCAGCTCACCAGACAGGGTTGGGACTGAAGCTTTCTTT. It yields the protein CASSPDRVGTEAFF.

The chain links TRBV5-1 to TRBJ2-7; 7 positions agree with TRBD2. Losses at the gene ends were 5 bases for V and 0 bases for J; bases not matched to a gene: 8. The CDR3 loop spans 15 amino acids. Per the germline V gene, CDR1 is SGHRS and CDR2 is YFSETQ. The CDR3 here is CASRPRSGDSYEQYF. CDR3 nucleotide sequence: TGCGCCAGCAGACCTCGAAGCGGGGACTCCTACGAGCAGTACTTC.

The chain employs TRBV6-5 and TRBJ2-1; 11 nucleotides agree with TRBD2. Germline CDR1 is MNHEY and CDR2 is SVGAGI. This CDR3 region has 15 residues. V lost 2 bases and J lost 9; bases outside the gene matches: 6. Here the CDR3 reads CASSYDSGGAPEQFF. Here the CDR3 DNA reads TGTGCCAGCAGTTACGATAGCGGGGGGGCTCCTGAGCAGTTCTTC.

This chain uses TRBV18 with TRBJ1-2; 9 bases fit TRBD1. The CDR3 totals 14 residues. Germline CDR1 reads KGHSH; CDR2 reads LQKENI. The V segment lost 4 bases and the J segment 4 bases; nucleotides outside the gene matches: 4. CDR3 amino acids: CASSQGQGSYGYTF. In DNA form, the CDR3 reads TGTGCCAGCTCACAAGGACAGGGGAGCTATGGCTACACCTTC.

The V call is TRBV5-6, the J call TRBJ2-5, with D unclear. V was shortened by 3 bases and J by 0 bases, with 3 bases between the two germline ends. The CDR3 runs 12 residues. Germline CDR1 and CDR2: SGHDT and YYEEEE. Written as DNA, the CDR3 is TGTGCCAGCAGCTCGTACCAAGAGACCCAGTACTTC. Translation gives CASSSYQETQYF.

The chain uses TRBV7-2 and TRBJ2-7; the D gene is possibly TRBD2 (6 bases). The germline V gene has CDR1 SGHTA and CDR2 FQGNSA. The CDR3 is 13 residues long. V lost 5 bases, J lost 4 bases, and 12 bases lay in between. The CDR3: CASSPLADYEQYF. The CDR3, as DNA: TGTGCCAGCAGCCCGTTAGCGGATTACGAGCAGTACTTC.

This clone showed up just a few times. The CDR3 bases are TGTGCCATCAGTGAGTCGCCCCGACTCTCTGGAAACACCATATATTTT. As protein: CAISESPRLSGNTIYF. V and J are TRBV10-3 and TRBJ1-3; no definite D call. The length of the CDR3 is 16 residues. Germline V gene lookup returns CDR1 ENHRY and CDR2 SYGVKD. V lost 0 bases to trimming and J lost 0 bases, with 9 bases between them.

This clone has a handful of counts. The chain combines TRBV28 with TRBJ1-1, with D perhaps matching TRBD1 (6 bases). The CDR3 sequence is 14 residues long. Trimming left V 6 bases short and J 2 bases short, with 13 bases between. CDR1 and CDR2 from the germline V gene are MDHEN and SYDVKM. The CDR3 DNA sequence: TGTGCCAGCAGCTACAGGGAGAGAAACACTGAAGCTTTCTTT. It yields the protein CASSYRERNTEAFF.

V is TRBV24-1 and J is TRBJ1-5; no clear D gene. This CDR3 has 14 amino acids. The V end lost 5 bases, the J end lost 2 bases, and 9 bases lay between the germline ends. Germline CDR1 reads KGHDR; CDR2 reads SFDVKD. The CDR3 region has the DNA TGTGCCACCAGTGGGAGCTGGGGCAATCAGCCCCAGCATTTT. This codes for CATSGSWGNQPQHF.

This clone was seen repeatedly, ten times or more. This chain joins TRBV7-8 and TRBJ2-7, with D tentatively TRBD1 (6 bases). The germline V gene has CDR1 SGHVS and CDR2 FQNEAQ. The CDR3 length is 16 residues. The V end lost 2 bases, the J end lost 4 bases, and 18 bases lay between the germline ends. The CDR3, as DNA: TGTGCCAGCAGCTTAAGTGGCGTATGGGACAAATACGAGCAGTACTTC. It codes for CASSLSGVWDKYEQYF.

The chain couples TRBV18 to TRBJ2-1; D is possibly TRBD2 (5 bases). V dropped 3 bases and J dropped 10 bases, with 16 bases sitting between them. CDR3 length: 14 amino acids. From germline, CDR1 is KGHSH and CDR2 LQKENI. CDR3 sequence reads: CASSPNLASDEQFF. In DNA, the CDR3 is TGTGCCAGCTCACCTAACCTAGCCTCAGACGAGCAGTTCTTC.

The table lists this clone with many counts. Different DNA sequences within this sample yield the same CDR3. The V and J genes are TRBV7-8 and TRBJ1-6; 7 positions match TRBD1. The CDR3 consists of 14 residues. J lost 7 bases, V lost 1 base, and 1 base had no gene match. CDR1 is SGHVS and CDR2 is FQNEAQ in the germline V gene. The CDR3 coding sequence is TGTGCCAGCAGCTTAGAGGGGGCGAATTCACCCCTCCACTTT. It is translated as CASSLEGANSPLHF. The full variable domain, completed using reference TRBV7-8 and TRBJ1-6, is GAGVSQSPRYKVAKRGQDVALRCDPISGHVSLFWYQQALGQGPEFLTYFQNEAQLDKSGLPSDRFFAERPEGSVSTLKIQRTQQEDSAVYLCASSLEGANSPLHFGNGTRLTVT.

This chain joins TRBV3-1 (or the pseudogene TRBV3-2) and TRBJ1-1, with 7 positions matching TRBD1. CDR3 length: 12 residues. Trimming removed 10 bases from V and 5 bases from J; junction bases left unmatched: 7. CDR1 and CDR2 (germline): LGHDT, YNNKEL (reference sequence). DNA for the CDR3: TGTGCCACCGCAGGGGGGAGGACTGAAGCTTTCTTT. Translating gives CATAGGRTEAFF.

This clone has a single count. The chain employs TRBV11-1 and TRBJ1-1; no reliable D call. Trimming removed 2 bases at V and 0 bases at J, with 10 bases between. CDR1 and CDR2 (germline): SGHAT, FQDESV (reference sequence). This CDR3 is 15 amino acids long. This chain's CDR3 is CASSLRNSLNTEAFF. The CDR3 coding sequence is TGTGCCAGCAGCTTAAGAAACAGCTTGAACACTGAAGCTTTCTTT.

V usage is TRBV10-3 and J usage is TRBJ2-2; TRBD2 matches 10 bases. Germline-derived CDR1 and CDR2 are ENHRY and SYGVKD. V dropped 10 bases and J dropped 3; count of bases not matched to a gene: 8. The CDR3 is 15 amino acids. DNA for the CDR3: TGTGCCACCTCGTGGAGCGGGGGGGACACCGGGGAGCTGTTTTTT. Amino acid sequence: CATSWSGGDTGELFF.

V and J are TRBV9 and TRBJ1-3; D is possibly TRBD1 (5 bases). Germline CDR1 reads SGDLS; CDR2 reads YYNGEE. CDR3 length equals 14 residues. The V end was cut by 2 bases, the J end by 4 bases, with 10 bases between. CDR3 nucleotide sequence: TGTGCCAGCAGCGTGGAAGGGGCGGGAAACACCATATATTTT. It encodes CASSVEGAGNTIYF.

The CDR3 nucleotides are TGTGCCAGCAGCCGAGCAAAAAGGACAGGGGGGCTTTCCGGCACAGATACGCAGTATTTT. Encoded protein: CASSRAKRTGGLSGTDTQYF. This chain connects TRBV3-1 (or the pseudogene TRBV3-2) to TRBJ2-3, with 10 bases that match TRBD1. The junction had 17 bases not matched to a gene; V was cut back by 4 bases and J by 1 base. Germline V gene lookup returns CDR1 LGHDT and CDR2 YNNKEL (reference sequence). This CDR3 spans 20 amino acids.

The V call is TRBV29-1, the J call TRBJ2-5; 7 bases fit TRBD2. Per the germline V gene, CDR1 is SQVTM and CDR2 is ANQGSEA. The CDR3 totals 17 residues. The junction had 17 bases not matched to a gene; V was cut back by 7 bases and J by 0 bases. The CDR3 coding sequence is TGCAGCGCTCAAGGGGTTCTGGCTAGCGGCAACCAAGAGACCCAGTACTTC. It encodes CSAQGVLASGNQETQYF.

This rearrangement joins TRBV4-1 to TRBJ2-1, with D possibly matching TRBD1 (6 bases). V dropped 0 bases and J dropped 9 bases, with 18 bases sitting between them. Germline assignment: CDR1 MGHRA and CDR2 YSYEKL. The CDR3 is made up of 16 amino acids. The CDR3 is CASSQDTGTWGTEQFF. The CDR3 nucleotides are TGCGCCAGCAGCCAAGATACGGGGACATGGGGGACTGAGCAGTTCTTC.